This T cell receptor (beta chain) was recorded in a study of PD-1 blockade in mismatch repair-deficient tumors (TCRdb year 2017). For context, the study as a whole: The trial enrolled roughly 83 consecutive patients with roughly 13 mismatch repair-deficient cancer types between late 2013 and 2016, all previously treated and progressing. Deep sequencing of TCR CDR3 regions was used to track tumor-associated T cell clones in peripheral blood of patients responding to PD-1 blockade. Overall results and qualifications from the work: Tumor-resident clones, often undetectable in blood before treatment, expanded rapidly after pembrolizumab and then contracted, generally before radiologic responses.

Libraries were built with the immunoSEQ multiplex PCR assay. TCRdb re-hosts the immuneACCESS table, in-frame sequences only. Its copies lack some clones; in the studies checked, an unresolved V gene accounts for under half of them, and the cause for the rest is not known. The sample includes tens of thousands of clones, with roughly 80% observed a single time. In total, the top ten clones hold roughly 2.7% of the sample. The CDR3 holds 20 amino acids from the cysteine to the phenylalanine. Only the CDR3 DNA is retained, 60 bases long and in frame from the first base. Trimming takes 3 bases from V and 1 base from J, and the germline ends sit 25 bases apart. CDR1 and CDR2 were assigned from the germline V gene (reference sequence) as LNHDA and SQIVND. With regard to this clone: There is no known antigen for this receptor. Base qualities are not recorded, but no much larger clone differs from it by a single base.

The time point label, read with the paper, signifies: peripheral blood 12 weeks after first pembrolizumab dose. For every enrolled patient, mismatch repair deficiency was confirmed by either polymerase chain reaction or immunohistochemistry. TCR sequencing was carried out for a few patients who responded to pembrolizumab therapy. The phase II trial prospectively evaluated PD-1 blockade with pembrolizumab in advanced mismatch repair-deficient cancers, independent of tissue of origin. Peripheral blood T cell samples were serially collected before and at multiple times after PD-1 blockade was started. Blood sampling times were expressed in weeks after the first pembrolizumab dose.

The receptor was isolated from an adult with mismatch repair-deficient cancer. This sequence uses TRBV19 and TRBJ2-1, with TRBD2 perhaps the D gene, on 7 matching bases. Sequencing was performed on peripheral blood, taken 12 weeks after starting pembrolizumab. The nucleotide sequence reads TGTGCCAGTAGTATGGACAGCTCCTATGAGAGAGCGGGATCCTACAATGAGCAGTTCTTC. It specifies CASSMDSSYERAGSYNEQFF. The reference TRBV19 and TRBJ2-1 proteins fill in what lies around the CDR3, so the full variable domain reads DGGITQSPKYLFRKEGQNVTLSCEQNLNHDAMYWYRQDPGQGLRLIYYSQIVNDFQKGDIAEGYSVSREKKESFPLTVTSAQKNPTAFYLCASSMDSSYERAGSYNEQFFGPGTRLTVL.